Listed below are T cell receptor beta chains from one sample, sequenced in a study of cytomegalovirus exposure and HLA in healthy donors. Sequencing was performed with immunoSEQ multiplex PCR; in TCRdb, only in-frame clones are kept and a portion is missing. The data hold around 130,000 clones, with just over 65% observed a single time. Source material: PBMCs. Receptors were obtained from a man in his late teens or twenties in good health and CMV-seronegative. Each CDR3 is given with its conserved first and last residue. Clone sizes are given selectively: once, few, many, or a class where the clone is expanded.

TRBV15	-	TRBJ2-6	CATSRVTDSLWGANVLTF
TRBV10-2	-	TRBJ2-2	CASSEIETGELFF
TRBV4-2	once	TRBJ2-2	CARSRIAGVTPGELFF
TRBV19	-	TRBJ2-1	CASKRGGVYNEQFF
TRBV7-8	-	TRBJ2-6	CASSRYNSGANVLTF
TRBV28	-	TRBJ1-5	CASSLPGQHQPQHF
TRBV30	-	TRBJ2-2	CAWSLSAGELFF
TRBV7-2	-	TRBJ2-1	CASSLRERVPYNEQFF
TRBV29-1	-	TRBJ1-1	CSVTSGLMNTEAFF
TRBV7-9	-	TRBJ2-7	CASSLEGGAYEQYF
TRBV5-6	-	TRBJ1-1	CASSLVGQGNTEAFF
TRBV28	-	TRBJ2-5	CASSFSRRTGVNQETQYF
TRBV6-6	-	TRBJ2-1	CASGLSGADNEQFF
TRBV5-6	-	TRBJ1-4	CASSLRSVFGFNEKLFF
TRBV15	-	TRBJ1-1	CATSTPWQGAVNTEAFF
TRBV5-5	-	TRBJ2-7	CASSRLGEAAYEQYF
TRBV19	-	TRBJ1-2	CASVTVPGYYGYTF